Listed here are 30 T cell receptor beta chains from one sample, sequenced in a study of beta chain features in type 1 diabetes. The antigens of these receptors remain unknown. Every isolated RNA sample was fully reverse transcribed, so sequencing captured expressed TCRB transcripts. TCRdb's copy holds only in-frame clones and misses some; the assay was immunoSEQ multiplex PCR. The data show 300,000 or so clones, about 13% seen once. Study-level results: Across all four CD4+ subsets, people with type 1 diabetes showed modestly shorter TCRB CDR3s.

The specimen was naive CD4+ T cells from blood. All receptors derive from a woman between 18 and 30 years old with type 1 diabetes.

The CDR3 loop is CAWSIRVRGYTF. The CDR3, as DNA: TGTGCCTGGAGTATCAGGGTACGGGGCTACACCTTC. The V and J genes are TRBV30 and TRBJ1-2; the D gene is possibly TRBD1 (5 bases). Per the germline V gene, CDR1 is GTSNPN and CDR2 is SVGIG (reference sequence). CDR3 size: 12 residues. Trimming shortened V by 2 bases and J by 8 bases, and 12 bases separated the two germline ends.

V usage is TRBV2 and J usage is TRBJ2-3, with D possibly matching TRBD2 (5 bases). V was clipped by 2 bases and J by 1 base, with 10 bases between them. Germline CDR1 is SNHLY and CDR2 is FYNNEI. CDR3 length equals 15 residues. In DNA, the CDR3 is TGTGCCAGCAGTGAACACCGGCGGGGCACAGATACGCAGTATTTT. It is translated as CASSEHRRGTDTQYF.

The rearrangement joins TRBV2 to TRBJ1-5; maybe TRBD1 (5 bases). Between the trimmed V and J ends, which lost 2 bases and 7 bases, there was a span of 12 bases. Germline values: CDR1 SNHLY, CDR2 FYNNEI. The CDR3 loop spans 14 amino acids. The CDR3 here is CASSENRLGQPQHF. CDR3 coding DNA: TGTGCCAGCAGTGAAAACAGGCTGGGGCAGCCCCAGCATTTT. Full variable domain (outside the CDR3, taken from reference TRBV2 and TRBJ1-5): EPEVTQTPSHQVTQMGQEVILRCVPISNHLYFYWYRQILGQKVEFLVSFYNNEISEKSEIFDDQFSVERPDGSNFTLKIRSTKLEDSAMYFCASSENRLGQPQHFGDGTRLSIL.

This clone was recorded a few times. The CDR3 DNA reads as TGCGCCAGCAGCCAGTTCATTTCTGGTAATGAAAAACTGTTTTTT. Residues: CASSQFISGNEKLFF. The rearrangement links TRBV5-1 to TRBJ1-4; D call uncertain. The CDR3 sequence is 15 residues long. The germline V gene has CDR1 SGHRS and CDR2 YFSETQ. The V end was cut by 4 bases, the J end by 4 bases, with 14 bases between.

This chain joins TRBV28 and TRBJ2-7; 8 bases align to TRBD2. CDR3 length: 13 amino acids. V dropped 7 bases and J dropped 6; count of bases not matched to a gene: 8. CDR1 is MDHEN and CDR2 is SYDVKM in the germline V gene. CDR3 sequence: CASNRPGGGEQYV. CDR3 coding DNA: TGTGCCAGCAATCGGCCGGGGGGGGGCGAGCAGTACGTC.

This clone was seen only a few times. The chain is built from TRBV4-2 and TRBJ2-7; 9 bases map to TRBD1. Germline CDR1 LGHNA, CDR2 YNFKEQ. V lost 1 base to trimming and J lost 2 bases; unmatched junction nucleotides: 3. The CDR3 covers 15 residues. The CDR3 sequence is CASSQGGQGPYEQYF. CDR3 nucleotide sequence: TGTGCCAGCAGCCAAGGGGGACAGGGCCCCTACGAGCAGTACTTC.

This clone was seen more than once but under ten times. This chain joins TRBV7-3 and TRBJ2-4; D remains unclear. This CDR3 has 14 residues. The germline gives CDR1 SGHTA, CDR2 FQGTGA. Between the trimmed V and J ends, which lost 2 bases and 5 bases, there was a span of 10 bases. The CDR3 DNA follows: TGTGCCAGCAGCTTATTCGGTAGTGAAAACATTCAGTACTTC. This encodes CASSLFGSENIQYF.

V is TRBV30 and J is TRBJ2-7; 9 bases map to TRBD2. Per the germline V gene, CDR1 is GTSNPN and CDR2 is SVGIG (reference sequence). V lost 0 bases and J lost 3; bases outside the gene matches: 6. There are 15 residues in the CDR3. The CDR3 protein is CAWSVGASGDYEQYF. As DNA, the CDR3 is TGTGCCTGGAGTGTGGGGGCTAGCGGGGACTACGAGCAGTACTTC. The full variable domain, completed using reference TRBV30 and TRBJ2-7, is SQTIHQWPATLVQPVGSPLSLECTVEGTSNPNLYWYRQAAGRGLQLLFYSVGIGQISSEVPQNLSASRPQDRQFILSSKKLLLSDSGFYLCAWSVGASGDYEQYFGPGTRLTVT.

This chain connects TRBV5-1 to TRBJ2-2, with 8 bases lining up with TRBD1. Germline-derived CDR1 and CDR2 are SGHRS and YFSETQ. J lost 6 bases, V lost 3 bases, and 7 bases had no gene match. The CDR3 contains 15 residues. The CDR3 spells CASSSGQGVPGELFF. The CDR3 bases are TGCGCCAGCAGCTCCGGACAGGGAGTACCCGGGGAGCTGTTTTTT.

The chain carries TRBV7-8 and TRBJ2-7; no firm D call. Germline values: CDR1 SGHVS, CDR2 FQNEAQ. The ends were cut back, 4 bases at V and 2 bases at J, with 3 bases in the middle. CDR3 size: 11 residues. This chain's CDR3 is CASSSAYEQYF. The CDR3 DNA is TGTGCCAGCAGCTCCGCCTACGAGCAGTACTTC.

In its sample, this clone was seen a few times. The chain links TRBV7-9 to TRBJ2-7; 10 bases map to TRBD2. The V segment lost 5 bases and the J segment 3 bases; nucleotides outside the gene matches: 13. CDR1 and CDR2 (germline): SEHNR, FQNEAQ (reference sequence). The CDR3 loop spans 17 amino acids. CDR3 DNA: TGTGCCAGCAGCCTCCTGAGGTCTAGCGGGAGTCTCTACGAGCAGTACTTC. Amino acid sequence: CASSLLRSSGSLYEQYF.

Written as DNA, the CDR3 is TGTGCCAGCACTCGAGGGACACTGAACACTGAAGCTTTCTTT. This gives the protein CASTRGTLNTEAFF. The rearrangement uses TRBV2 and TRBJ1-1; TRBD1 might be the D (6 bases). This CDR3 spans 14 amino acids. From germline, CDR1 is SNHLY and CDR2 FYNNEI. The V gene lost 7 bases and the J gene lost 0 bases, with 12 bases spanning the gap.

This clone showed up just a few times. The chain couples TRBV7-3 to TRBJ2-3; 11 bases are a match to TRBD2. This CDR3 contains 16 residues. Per the germline V gene, CDR1 is SGHTA and CDR2 is FQGTGA. The V and J ends lost 4 bases and 5 bases, in that order; junction bases with no gene match: 8. CDR3 in DNA: TGTGCCAGCAGCTCCCGAACTAGCGGGAGAGTAGATACGCAGTATTTT. Its protein product is CASSSRTSGRVDTQYF.

This clone was found a few times. The CDR3 is CASSPGGLAQFF. The CDR3 nucleotides read TGTGCCAGCAGCCCCGGCGGGCTAGCACAGTTCTTC. The chain combines TRBV7-2 with TRBJ2-1, with TRBD2 as a possible D gene (5 bases). Trimming removed 5 bases from V and 13 bases from J, with 15 bases in between. The CDR3 is made up of 12 amino acids. Germline assignment: CDR1 SGHTA and CDR2 FQGNSA.

V and J are TRBV29-1 and TRBJ2-1, with TRBD2 as a possible D gene (7 bases). V lost 4 bases and J 4 bases, leaving 14 bases between the germline ends. The germline gives CDR1 SQVTM, CDR2 ANQGSEA. The CDR3 contains 14 residues. CDR3 region: CSVGVGGGYNEQFF. CDR3 sequence (DNA): TGCAGCGTTGGTGTGGGAGGGGGGTACAATGAGCAGTTCTTC.

Regarding this clone: Other DNA sequences in this sample translate to the same CDR3. V is TRBV20-1 and J is TRBJ2-7; the D is unclear. The germline V gene encodes CDR1 DFQATT and CDR2 SNEGSKA (reference sequence). Between the trimmed V and J ends, which lost 1 base and 3 bases, there was a span of 4 bases. The CDR3 loop spans 11 amino acids. In DNA, the CDR3 is TGCAGTGCTAGAGTCAGCTACGAGCAGTACTTC. Amino acid sequence: CSARVSYEQYF.

This clone turned up a few times. The gene calls are TRBV19 and TRBJ1-1; 7 bases map to TRBD1. The CDR3 has 13 amino acids. V trimming: 8 bases; J trimming: 1 base; junction bases outside the gene matches: 4. Germline CDR1 LNHDA, CDR2 SQIVND (reference sequence). The CDR3 nucleotides are TGTGCCAGTCTAAGGACAGGGAACACTGAAGCTTTCTTT. The encoded protein is CASLRTGNTEAFF.

This clone was found a few times. This chain connects TRBV10-3 to TRBJ2-5; tentatively, D is TRBD1 (6 bases). V dropped 2 bases and J dropped 5 bases, with 9 bases sitting between them. Germline CDR1 is ENHRY and CDR2 is SYGVKD. The CDR3 has 13 residues. In DNA form, the CDR3 reads TGTGCCATCAGTGAGGCAGGGGATGAGACCCAGTACTTC. It encodes CAISEAGDETQYF.

This clone was counted between two and nine times. This rearrangement joins TRBV5-1 to TRBJ2-7, with a tentative D call TRBD2 (6 bases). Trimming took 0 bases from V and 6 from J, leaving 13 bases between them. Germline V gives CDR1 SGHRS, CDR2 YFSETQ. This CDR3 is 14 amino acids long. CDR3 nucleotides: TGCGCCAGCAGCTTGGGTGGAGGGGCAGGCGAGCAGTACGTC. Amino acid sequence: CASSLGGGAGEQYV.

This clone occurred a few times. This chain uses TRBV5-6 with TRBJ2-7, with 13 nucleotides matching TRBD2. Per germline, CDR1 SGHDT and CDR2 YYEEEE. Losses at the gene ends were 4 bases for V and 5 bases for J; bases not matched to a gene: 6. This CDR3 contains 15 residues. The CDR3 DNA reads TGTGCCAGCAGCCCAGGACTAGCGGGAGTCCACGAGCAGTACGTC. It yields the protein CASSPGLAGVHEQYV.

The chain links TRBV7-9 to TRBJ2-7; TRBD1 agrees at 7 bases. After removal of 1 base from V and 5 bases from J, the junction contained 5 bases not matched to a gene. This CDR3 region has 14 residues. Per germline, CDR1 SEHNR and CDR2 FQNEAQ (reference sequence). CDR3: CASSLGQGNHEQYF. DNA of the CDR3: TGTGCCAGCAGCTTAGGACAGGGTAACCACGAGCAGTACTTC. The entire variable domain, with the rest obtained from reference TRBV7-9 and TRBJ2-7, is as follows: DTGVSQNPRHKITKRGQNVTFRCDPISEHNRLYWYRQTLGQGPEFLTYFQNEAQLEKSRLLSDRFSAERPKGSFSTLEIQRTEQGDSAMYLCASSLGQGNHEQYFGPGTRLTVT.

The V call is TRBV7-9, the J call TRBJ1-2, with 8 bases aligning to TRBD1. Per the germline V gene, CDR1 is SEHNR and CDR2 is FQNEAQ (reference sequence). The CDR3 has 14 amino acids. The V segment lost 0 bases and the J segment 8 bases; nucleotides outside the gene matches: 5. The CDR3 loop reads CASSLALRTGGYTF. CDR3 in DNA: TGTGCCAGCAGCTTAGCGCTCAGGACAGGGGGCTACACCTTC.

V is TRBV5-6 and J is TRBJ1-1; D is undetermined. Deletions cut 4 bases from V and 2 bases from J, with 6 bases between. CDR3 length equals 12 residues. The germline gives CDR1 SGHDT, CDR2 YYEEEE. CDR3 DNA sequence: TGTGCCAGCAGCCGGGTAAACACTGAAGCTTTCTTT. Translated: CASSRVNTEAFF.

This chain uses TRBV10-3 with TRBJ2-5, with 11 bases that match TRBD1. Germline values: CDR1 ENHRY, CDR2 SYGVKD. V dropped 5 bases and J dropped 3; count of bases not matched to a gene: 5. The length of the CDR3 is 15 residues. CDR3: CAISIPGQGEETQYF. Here the CDR3 DNA reads TGTGCCATCAGTATACCGGGACAGGGGGAAGAGACCCAGTACTTC.

The J gene is TRBJ1-2, the V gene TRBV6-5; 7 bases fit TRBD1. Germline trimming cut 2 bases from V and 5 bases from J; bases unmatched to any gene: 8. This CDR3 has 15 residues. The V gene's germline CDR1 is MNHEY and CDR2 SVGAGI. In nucleotides, the CDR3 is TGTGCCAGCAGTTACCAGACAGGGCCAACTTATGGCTACACCTTC. Amino acid sequence: CASSYQTGPTYGYTF.

The chain links TRBV10-2 to TRBJ2-5; 7 bases are a match to TRBD2. J gave up 4 bases and V 6 bases, and 2 bases lay outside the gene matches. This CDR3 comprises 12 residues. The germline V gene encodes CDR1 WSHSY and CDR2 SAAADI. The CDR3 protein is CASRWEGETQYF. The DNA of the CDR3 is TGCGCCAGCAGATGGGAGGGAGAGACCCAGTACTTC.

This clone was detected only a few times. The chain is built from TRBV29-1 and TRBJ1-5; D remains unclear. CDR1 and CDR2 from the germline V gene are SQVTM and ANQGSEA. There are 13 residues in the CDR3. The V end lost 6 bases, the J end lost 4 bases, and 13 bases lay between the germline ends. CDR3 sequence (DNA): TGCAGCGTGCTGTTGGCAGCGAATCAGCCCCAGCATTTT. This sequence encodes CSVLLAANQPQHF. Combining the CDR3 with reference TRBV29-1 and TRBJ1-5 gives the whole variable domain SAVISQKPSRDICQRGTSLTIQCQVDSQVTMMFWYRQQPGQSLTLIATANQGSEATYESGFVIDKFPISRPNLTFSTLTVSNMSPEDSSIYLCSVLLAANQPQHFGDGTRLSIL.

In this sample, this clone turned up a few times. CDR3 protein: CSARTGGGYTF. For the CDR3, the DNA is TGCAGTGCTAGAACCGGGGGTGGCTACACCTTC. The chain uses TRBV20-1 and TRBJ1-2; weak D call: TRBD1 (5 bases). Trimming took 2 bases from V and 7 from J, leaving 8 bases between them. The CDR3 is 11 amino acids. Germline V gene data show CDR1 as DFQATT and CDR2 as SNEGSKA (reference sequence).

This clone has just a few counts. This rearrangement joins TRBV9 to TRBJ2-7; 7 nucleotides line up with TRBD2. The CDR3 spans 14 residues. The V gene's germline CDR1 is SGDLS and CDR2 YYNGEE. V shed 0 bases, J shed 7 bases, and the junction held 7 bases outside the gene matches. The CDR3 DNA reads as TGTGCCAGCAGCGTAGCTTCGGGAGCGGGGGAGCAGTACGTC. It translates to CASSVASGAGEQYV.

This clone was seen a few times. The V and J genes are TRBV7-2 and TRBJ2-1; 8 bases are shared with TRBD2. The germline gives CDR1 SGHTA, CDR2 FQGNSA. V dropped 7 bases and J dropped 6; count of bases not matched to a gene: 14. The CDR3 has 16 residues. The CDR3 DNA reads TGTGCCAGCATCCCAGGCCGCGGGAGGCCGGGCAATGAGCAGTTCTTC. Translation: CASIPGRGRPGNEQFF.